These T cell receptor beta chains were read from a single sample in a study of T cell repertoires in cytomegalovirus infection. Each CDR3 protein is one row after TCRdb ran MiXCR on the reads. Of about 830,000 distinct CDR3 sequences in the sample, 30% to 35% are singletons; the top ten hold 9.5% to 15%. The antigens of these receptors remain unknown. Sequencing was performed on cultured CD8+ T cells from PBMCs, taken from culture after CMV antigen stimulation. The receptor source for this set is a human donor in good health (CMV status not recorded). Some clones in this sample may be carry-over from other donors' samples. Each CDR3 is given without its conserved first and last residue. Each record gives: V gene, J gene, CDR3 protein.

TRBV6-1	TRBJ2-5	ASRDPGGGETQY
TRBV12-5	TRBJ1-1	ASGFPPRTEAF
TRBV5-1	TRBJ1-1	ASSHGYEAF
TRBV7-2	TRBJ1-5	ASRPTGDNQPQH
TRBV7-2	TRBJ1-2	ASSVTFRTGGNGYT
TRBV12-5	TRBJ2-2	ASGFFSGLGEPGELF
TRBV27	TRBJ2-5	ASRTGRGTQY
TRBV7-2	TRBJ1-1	ASSLAVFSGGHQNTEAF
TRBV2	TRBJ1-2	ASSASSRNYGYT
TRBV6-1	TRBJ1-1	ASAMGHLNTEAF
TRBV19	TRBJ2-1	ASSIARDNYNEQF
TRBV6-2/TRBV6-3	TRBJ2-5	ASSLRRGGETQY
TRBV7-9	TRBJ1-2	ASSDPGTEYGYT
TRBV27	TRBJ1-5	ASSSRHPVYQPQH
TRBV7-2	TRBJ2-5	ASSARSGLRQETQY
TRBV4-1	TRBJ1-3	ASSQVSQISGNTIY
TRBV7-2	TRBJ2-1	ASSLTGANEQF
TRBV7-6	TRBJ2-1	ASSLSRYIGGDEQF
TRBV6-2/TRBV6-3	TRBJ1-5	ASSYGVRGPNQPQH
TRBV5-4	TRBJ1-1	ASSPPETDVEAF
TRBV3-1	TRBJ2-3	ASSQPGGRLAGGATDTQY
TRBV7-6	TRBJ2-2	ASSSLLAENGELF
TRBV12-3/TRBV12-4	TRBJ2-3	ASRTSGGADTQY
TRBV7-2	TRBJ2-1	ASSRHLAAGEQF
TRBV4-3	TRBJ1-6	ASSQDRNRLPLH
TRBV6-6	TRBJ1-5	ASSYSGADYSNQPQH
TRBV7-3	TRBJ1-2	ASSLWGGPNYGYT
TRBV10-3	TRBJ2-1	ATIGGGGRLNEQF
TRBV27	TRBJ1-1	ASSSLGPRTPQRMNTEAF
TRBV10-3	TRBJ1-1	ATLDRGNTEAF
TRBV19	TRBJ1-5	ASSIDWFTDFSNQPQH
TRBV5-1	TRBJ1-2	ASSMDRGYGYT
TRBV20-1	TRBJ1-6	SATPGQGALPLH
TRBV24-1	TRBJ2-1	ATSDSDSTNEQF
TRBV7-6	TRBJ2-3	ASSRGASETDTQY
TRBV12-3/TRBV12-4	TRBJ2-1	ASSPGDYNEQF
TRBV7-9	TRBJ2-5	ASSLARTSGEETQY
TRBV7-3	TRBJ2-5	ASSLRRRTRDYQETQY
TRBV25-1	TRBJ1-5	ASRASSSNQPQH
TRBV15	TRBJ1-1	ATSRLTVNTEAF
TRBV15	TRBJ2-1	ATSRVEGNEQF